Each of the 16 T cell receptor beta chains below was sequenced from the same sample in a study of blood T cell repertoires in COVID-19. The protocol was immunoSEQ multiplex PCR, while the TCRdb copy is restricted to in-frame clones and leaves out a portion. Seen here are more than 100,000 clones, around 86% observed once, and the top ten hold around 9.9%. The sample consisted of peripheral blood. These receptors were obtained from a man older than 75 with acute or convalescent COVID-19.

This sequence joins TRBV7-8 and TRBJ1-2; 9 positions match TRBD1. Germline V lookup: CDR1 SGHVS, CDR2 FQNEAQ. The CDR3 covers 16 residues. The V gene end was trimmed by 5 bases and the J gene end by 4 bases; junction bases not matched to a gene: 11. The CDR3 region is CASSPVRDRVGYGYTF. As DNA, the CDR3 is TGTGCCAGCAGCCCGGTACGGGACAGGGTGGGCTATGGCTACACCTTC.

The rearrangement joins TRBV6-6 to TRBJ1-1; tentatively, D is TRBD1 (5 bases). Trimming took off 6 bases at V and 6 bases at J, with 20 bases between the two ends. The length of the CDR3 is 15 residues. In germline, CDR1 is MNHNY, CDR2 SVGAGI (reference sequence). Here the CDR3 DNA reads TGTGCCAGCAGCCCCGTGGAGGGGCAATTCTCTGAAGCTTTCTTT. Translation: CASSPVEGQFSEAFF.

The chain recombines TRBV10-2 with TRBJ2-7; tentative D call: TRBD2 (6 bases). Looked up from germline, CDR1 is WSHSY and CDR2 is SAAADI. V was shortened by 0 bases and J by 6 bases, with 12 bases between the two germline ends. The CDR3 has 14 residues. Here the CDR3 reads CASSESDLGGEQYF. Written as DNA, the CDR3 is TGCGCCAGCAGTGAGTCGGACCTCGGGGGCGAGCAGTACTTC.

This clone showed up just once. The rearrangement links TRBV3-1 (or the pseudogene TRBV3-2) to TRBJ2-2; unclear D gene. Germline loops: CDR1 LGHDT, CDR2 YNNKEL (reference sequence). Trimming took 4 bases from V and 6 from J, leaving 9 bases between them. The CDR3 is 13 amino acids. The CDR3 region is CASSPPVSGELFF. The CDR3 DNA is TGTGCCAGCAGCCCCCCCGTGTCCGGGGAGCTGTTTTTT.

J is TRBJ1-2 and V is TRBV7-2; D ambiguous. CDR1 and CDR2 from the germline V gene are SGHTA and FQGNSA. This CDR3 comprises 14 residues. Trimming removed 3 bases at V and 0 bases at J, with 8 bases between. The chain's CDR3 is CASSFAVTNYGYTF. CDR3 bases: TGTGCCAGCAGCTTTGCGGTCACTAACTATGGCTACACCTTC.

The chain carries TRBV5-6 and TRBJ1-2, with TRBD1 matching 7 bases. The CDR3 has 12 amino acids. CDR1 is SGHDT, CDR2 YYEEEE, per germline. The V gene end was trimmed by 4 bases and the J gene end by 8 bases; junction bases not matched to a gene: 5. CDR3 sequence (DNA): TGTGCCAGCAGCGAGGGACAGAAGGGCTACACCTTC. This sequence encodes CASSEGQKGYTF. The whole variable domain, remainder taken from reference TRBV5-6 and TRBJ1-2, is DAGVTQSPTHLIKTRGQQVTLRCSPKSGHDTVSWYQQALGQGPQFIFQYYEEEERQRGNFPDRFSGHQFPNYSSELNVNALLLGDSALYLCASSEGQKGYTFGSGTRLTVV.

The chain couples TRBV10-2 to TRBJ2-1; 13 bases fit TRBD2. V shed 5 bases, J shed 4 bases, and the junction held 2 bases outside the gene matches. Germline V gene sequence: CDR1 WSHSY, CDR2 SAAADI. The CDR3 loop spans 15 amino acids. The CDR3 nucleotides read TGCGCCAGCAGTCGGACTAGCGGGAGTTACAATGAGCAGTTCTTC. Translated: CASSRTSGSYNEQFF.

Concerning this clone itself: At one boundary the junction diverges from the germline segment, which might be a read error. The chain has TRBV7-7 and TRBJ1-3, with 9 bases that match TRBD1. The CDR3 covers 15 residues. Germline V gene sequence: CDR1 SSHAT, CDR2 FNYEAQ (reference sequence). This chain's CDR3 is CASSLGTGTGNTIYF. CDR3 DNA sequence: TGTGCTAGCAGCCTCGGGACAGGGACTGGAAACACCATATATTTT. Full variable domain (rest looked up from reference TRBV7-7 and TRBJ1-3): GAGVSQSPRYKVTKRGQDVTLRCDPISSHATLYWYQQALGQGPEFLTYFNYEAQPDKSGLPSDRFSAERPEGSISTLTIQRTEQRDSAMYRCASSLGTGTGNTIYFGEGSWLTVV.

This clone was counted a few times. This chain uses TRBV7-2 with TRBJ2-7, with a tentative D call TRBD1 (6 bases). CDR3 size: 14 residues. CDR1 SGHTA and CDR2 FQGNSA come from the germline V gene. V shed 2 bases and J shed 3 bases, with 11 bases lying between them. CDR3 protein: CASSLSQGYYEQYF. The CDR3 DNA reads as TGTGCCAGCAGCTTATCACAGGGATACTACGAGCAGTACTTC.

The chain uses TRBV18 and TRBJ1-3; 10 bases line up with TRBD1. The CDR3 has 17 residues. V was pared by 4 bases and J by 2 bases, with 8 bases of the junction left unmatched. In germline, CDR1 is KGHSH, CDR2 LQKENI. The CDR3 DNA sequence: TGTGCCAGCTCACAAAACGCCGGGACAGGGGCTGGAAACACCATATATTTT. Protein: CASSQNAGTGAGNTIYF.

V gene TRBV5-1 combines with J gene TRBJ2-2, with 9 bases matching TRBD2. After removal of 1 base from V and 6 bases from J, the junction contained 10 bases not matched to a gene. The germline V gene encodes CDR1 SGHRS and CDR2 YFSETQ. CDR3 length: 17 residues. DNA of the CDR3: TGCGCCAGCAGCTTGACAACCGGGACTAGCAGCGCCGGGGAGCTGTTTTTT. The encoded protein is CASSLTTGTSSAGELFF.

The rearrangement joins TRBV7-9 to TRBJ2-1, with TRBD1 matching over 9 bases. CDR3 length: 13 residues. V shed 1 base and J 10 bases; nucleotides not matched to a gene: 2. Germline CDR1 is SEHNR and CDR2 is FQNEAQ (reference sequence). CDR3: CASSLETGGEQFF. CDR3 bases: TGTGCCAGCAGCTTAGAAACAGGGGGCGAGCAGTTCTTC.

V and J are TRBV5-4 and TRBJ1-3; D perhaps matches TRBD1 (5 bases). This CDR3 region has 16 residues. Germline V lookup: CDR1 SGHNT, CDR2 YYREEE (reference sequence). Deletions cut 4 bases from V and 2 bases from J, with 16 bases between. CDR3 in amino acids: CASSTPKEGTGNTIYF. The CDR3 nucleotides read TGTGCCAGCAGCACCCCCAAGGAGGGGACTGGAAACACCATATATTTT.

The gene calls are TRBV21-1 and TRBJ2-1; the table's TRBD1 call for D was not verified on the DNA. TRBV21-1 is reported as a pseudogene. CDR3 length equals 15 residues. CDR3 sequence (DNA): TGTGCCAGGGGGCGTCCTAGGAGTTCCTACAATGAGCAGTTCTTC. Amino acid sequence: CARGRPRSSYNEQFF.

The chain has TRBV24-1 and TRBJ1-1; D is uncertain. The CDR3 has 17 amino acids. The germline V and J ends were trimmed by 3 bases and 0 bases, with 16 bases remaining between them. Germline loops: CDR1 KGHDR, CDR2 SFDVKD. The chain's CDR3 is CATSDGTELLMNTEAFF. CDR3 sequence (DNA): TGTGCCACCAGTGATGGAACGGAGCTCCTGATGAACACTGAAGCTTTCTTT.

A few counts support this clone. This chain links TRBV6-6 with TRBJ2-7, with a weak D call TRBD2 (5 bases). Germline CDR1 reads MNHNY; CDR2 reads SVGAGI (reference sequence). The CDR3 is made up of 17 amino acids. V was clipped by 5 bases and J by 1 base, with 21 bases between them. CDR3 protein: CASSRRQEVGVSYEQYF. CDR3 nucleotide sequence: TGTGCCAGCAGTCGTAGGCAAGAAGTGGGAGTGTCCTACGAGCAGTACTTC.